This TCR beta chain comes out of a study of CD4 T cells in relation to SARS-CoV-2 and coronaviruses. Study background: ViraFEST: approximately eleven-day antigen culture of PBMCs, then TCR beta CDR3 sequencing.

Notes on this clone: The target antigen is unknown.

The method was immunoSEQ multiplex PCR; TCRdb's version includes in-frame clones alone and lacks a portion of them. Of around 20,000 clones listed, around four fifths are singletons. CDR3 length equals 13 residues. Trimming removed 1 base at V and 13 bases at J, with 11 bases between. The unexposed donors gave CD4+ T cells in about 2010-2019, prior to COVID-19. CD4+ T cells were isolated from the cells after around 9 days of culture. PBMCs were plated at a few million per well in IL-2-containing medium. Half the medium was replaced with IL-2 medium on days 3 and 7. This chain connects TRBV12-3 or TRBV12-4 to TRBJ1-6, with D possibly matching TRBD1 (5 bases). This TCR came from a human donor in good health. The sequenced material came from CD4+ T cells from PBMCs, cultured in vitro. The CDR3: CASSLGRGWPLHF. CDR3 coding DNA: TGTGCCAGCAGTTTAGGCCGGGGGTGGCCCCTCCACTTT.